The 13 T cell receptor beta chains below come from one sample, sequenced in a study of T cell clonality in common variable immunodeficiency. These receptors lack a known antigen. Study-level findings and limits: Reportedly, TCR beta sequences from common variable immunodeficiency showed fewer deletions and N-nucleotide insertions.

Produced via immunoSEQ multiplex PCR; TCRdb's table is partial and in-frame only. The profile covers just over 25,000 clones, none occurring a single time. Sequencing was done on a sample of peripheral blood mononuclear cells. Every receptor here comes from a human donor with common variable immunodeficiency.

This clone was counted many times. The CDR3 is cut off 3 residues early in the read; its end comes from the germline J gene. V usage is TRBV19 and J usage is TRBJ1-5; 7 bases match TRBD1. Germline V gene data show CDR1 as LNHDA and CDR2 as SQIVND (reference sequence). The CDR3 is made up of 15 amino acids. Losses at the gene ends were 6 bases for V and 5 bases for J; bases not matched to a gene: 10. The CDR3 is CASRLTGAMDQPQHF. The sequenced part of the CDR3 DNA is TGTGCCAGTAGACTTACAGGGGCAATGGATCAGCCC.

Ten or more counts support this clone. The CDR3 end falls 3 residues outside the read, so it is completed with the germline J gene. The gene calls are TRBV18 and TRBJ2-7, with 10 bases fitting TRBD1. The CDR3 is 16 residues long. CDR1 KGHSH and CDR2 LQKENI come from the germline V gene. V was pared by 4 bases and J by 5 bases, with 11 bases of the junction left unmatched. The sequenced CDR3 bases are TGTGCCAGCTCACAACGGACGACAGGGGGCGCGGACGAG. This encodes CASSQRTTGGADE. The entire CDR3 reads CASSQRTTGGADEQYF. The entire variable domain, with the rest obtained from reference TRBV18 and TRBJ2-7, is as follows: NAGVMQNPRHLVRRRGQEARLRCSPMKGHSHVYWYRQLPEEGLKFMVYLQKENIIDESGMPKERFSAEFPKEGPSILRIQQVVRGDSAAYFCASSQRTTGGADEQYFGPGTRLTVT.

Many counts were recorded for this clone. The read comes to an end 3 residues before the CDR3 does, leaving the germline J gene to fill in the end. The J gene is TRBJ1-5, the V gene TRBV19, with a possible D match to TRBD1 (6 bases). The CDR3 runs 15 residues. Germline V gene lookup returns CDR1 LNHDA and CDR2 SQIVND (reference sequence). The V end lost 4 bases, the J end lost 2 bases, and 12 bases lay between the germline ends. The CDR3 DNA, read in part, is TGTGCCAGTAGTAGTACAGGGTATGGCAATCAGCCC. It is translated as CASSSTGYGNQP. The entire CDR3 sequence reads CASSSTGYGNQPQHF. Full variable domain (outside the CDR3, taken from reference TRBV19 and TRBJ1-5): DGGITQSPKYLFRKEGQNVTLSCEQNLNHDAMYWYRQDPGQGLRLIYYSQIVNDFQKGDIAEGYSVSREKKESFPLTVTSAQKNPTAFYLCASSSTGYGNQPQHFGDGTRLSIL.

This clone has a count of ten or more. Read coverage stops 3 residues before the CDR3 terminus; the germline J gene supplies the remainder. The rearrangement links TRBV19 to TRBJ1-1, with a weak D call TRBD1 (6 bases). The V end lost 7 bases, the J end lost 5 bases, and 20 bases lay between the germline ends. Germline loops: CDR1 LNHDA, CDR2 SQIVND (reference sequence). The CDR3 runs to 15 residues. The CDR3 loop is CASNTGRGGLTEAFF. The sequenced part of the CDR3 DNA is TGTGCCAGTAATACAGGGAGAGGGGGATTAACTGAA.

This clone was observed at least ten times. CDR3 bases read: TGCAGTGCTAGAGACAGGGGGCCGAATCAGCCC. It encodes CSARDRGPNQP. From start to end, the CDR3 is CSARDRGPNQPQHF. This chain uses TRBV20-1 with TRBJ1-5; 8 bases agree with TRBD1. The read ends 3 residues shy of where the CDR3 ends; the end is completed using the germline J gene. The CDR3 is 14 amino acids. V lost 0 bases and J lost 4; bases outside the gene matches: 2. The germline CDR1 and CDR2 sequences are DFQATT and SNEGSKA (reference sequence).

This clone was observed many times. The CDR3 extends 3 residues past the end of the read, so its final part is completed from the germline J gene. The gene calls are TRBV7-6 and TRBJ2-7, with a tentative D call TRBD2 (5 bases). The ends were cut back, 1 base at V and 2 bases at J, with 9 bases in the middle. In germline, CDR1 is SGHVS, CDR2 FNYEAQ. CDR3 size: 14 residues. The CDR3 DNA, read in part, is TGTGCCAGCAGCTTAGATAGCGCGGCCTACGAG. Translating gives CASSLDSAAYE. The whole CDR3 protein is CASSLDSAAYEQYF.

As for this clone: The sequence runs out 3 residues before the end of the CDR3; the remainder is reconstructed from the germline J gene. The V and J genes are TRBV30 and TRBJ2-7; maybe TRBD1 (5 bases). The V gene's germline CDR1 is GTSNPN and CDR2 SVGIG (reference sequence). This CDR3 is built from 12 residues. V shed 2 bases and J shed 1 base, with 6 bases lying between them. The covered CDR3 bases are TGTGCCTGGAGTACAGGTTCCTACGAG. This sequence encodes CAWSTGSYE. The whole CDR3 protein reads CAWSTGSYEQYF.

In this sample, this clone turned up many times. The sequenced fragment ends 3 residues before the CDR3 boundary, so the rest is inferred from the germline J gene. The chain is built from TRBV7-3 and TRBJ2-7; TRBD1 agrees at 12 bases. Germline loops: CDR1 SGHTA, CDR2 FQGTGA. CDR3 length: 16 amino acids. The V and J ends lost 4 bases and 5 bases, in that order; junction bases with no gene match: 9. The CDR3 loop reads CASSSKGQGAGDEQYF. CDR3 DNA (partial): TGTGCCAGCAGCTCGAAGGGACAGGGGGCCGGCGACGAG.

Ten or more counts support this clone. The read ends 3 residues before the CDR3 terminus; that terminus is restored from the germline J gene. The gene calls are TRBV6-2 or TRBV6-3 and TRBJ2-7, with D perhaps matching TRBD1 (5 bases). CDR3 length: 14 residues. In germline, CDR1 is MNHEY, CDR2 SVGEGT. V was pared by 7 bases and J by 6 bases, with 19 bases between. This CDR3 is CASTIRGSASEQYF. CDR3 DNA (partial): TGTGCCAGCACCATAAGGGGCAGTGCTTCCGAG.

This clone was picked up many times. The read halts 3 residues ahead of the CDR3 end, with the missing end drawn from the germline J gene. The V gene is TRBV19, the J gene TRBJ2-3, with 13 bases that match TRBD2. Trimming took 5 bases from V and 6 from J; bases not matched to a gene: 11. Germline V lookup: CDR1 LNHDA, CDR2 SQIVND (reference sequence). The CDR3 is 17 amino acids. The sequenced part of the CDR3 DNA is TGTGCCAGTAGTGGCCGTACTAGCGGGAGGGCCGGGGATACG. Encoded protein: CASSGRTSGRAGDT. The CDR3 in full is CASSGRTSGRAGDTQYF.

This clone was counted ten times or more. The observed sequence ends 3 residues before the CDR3 terminus, with the missing tail filled in from the germline J gene. The chain couples TRBV6-1 to TRBJ1-2; D gene uncertain. The CDR3 consists of 13 residues. Germline loops: CDR1 MNHNS, CDR2 SASEGT. Incomplete CDR3 DNA: TGTGCCAGCAGTGAACCTGGGTCGCGGGGC. This translates into CASSEPGSRG. The whole CDR3 is CASSEPGSRGYTF.

This clone was counted many times. The CDR3 extends 3 residues past the end of the read, so its final part is completed from the germline J gene. J is TRBJ1-6 and V is TRBV5-1, with D possibly TRBD1 on 5 matching bases. V was trimmed by 1 base and J by 6 bases, leaving 11 bases between them. CDR3 size: 15 residues. CDR1 is SGHRS, CDR2 YFSETQ, per germline. Incomplete CDR3 DNA: TGCGCCAGCAGCTTGCAGGGAGGCTCTAATTCACCC. Its protein product is CASSLQGGSNSP. The full CDR3 protein is CASSLQGGSNSPLHF.

This clone appeared a few times. This CDR3 is CASSQDREYEQYF. CDR3 bases read: TGTGCCAGTAGTCAGGACAGGGAGTACGAG. This rearrangement joins TRBV19 to TRBJ2-7; 8 bases agree with TRBD1. Coverage ceases 3 residues before the CDR3 finishes, and the germline J gene fills in the end. This CDR3 spans 13 amino acids. Germline CDR1 is LNHDA and CDR2 is SQIVND (reference sequence). J gave up 4 bases and V 5 bases, and 4 bases lay outside the gene matches.